What follows are 19 T cell receptor beta chains derived from one specimen sequenced in a study of OX40 agonist ivuxolimab in advanced cancers. Only in-frame clones appear in the TCRdb table, and some are missing; sequencing was by immunoSEQ multiplex PCR. The sample has approximately 86,000 clones; roughly 84% are singletons. The sequences come from CD4+ or CD8+ T cells sorted from blood, collected in a trial of the OX40 agonist ivuxolimab. These receptor sequences come from an adult with an advanced solid tumor such as melanoma, head and neck, liver or kidney cancer.

The chain recombines TRBV19 with TRBJ1-1; D gene ambiguous. CDR3 size: 13 residues. Germline loops: CDR1 LNHDA, CDR2 SQIVND (reference sequence). V lost 4 bases and J 6 bases, leaving 12 bases between the germline ends. The CDR3 region is CASSSRRVAEAFF. Here the CDR3 DNA reads TGTGCCAGTAGTAGCCGGAGGGTCGCTGAAGCTTTCTTT. Full variable domain (outside the CDR3, taken from reference TRBV19 and TRBJ1-1): DGGITQSPKYLFRKEGQNVTLSCEQNLNHDAMYWYRQDPGQGLRLIYYSQIVNDFQKGDIAEGYSVSREKKESFPLTVTSAQKNPTAFYLCASSSRRVAEAFFGQGTRLTVV.

This clone was observed a handful of times. The chain joins TRBV2 to TRBJ1-5; D gene ambiguous. Germline-derived CDR1 and CDR2 are SNHLY and FYNNEI. V was trimmed by 4 bases and J by 2 bases, leaving 12 bases between them. This CDR3 has 15 residues. The DNA of the CDR3 is TGTGCCAGCAGTGCCGGTTTTGTTGGCAATCAGCCCCAGCATTTT. Amino acid sequence: CASSAGFVGNQPQHF.

Turning to this clone: One base away lies a much larger clone, so this may be a sequencing read error. The chain joins TRBV6-5 to TRBJ1-1; TRBD1 aligns across 7 bases. The CDR3 is 13 residues long. Germline CDR1 and CDR2: MNHEY and SVGAGI. The trim removed 7 bases at V and 0 bases at J, leaving 2 bases unmatched. The CDR3 is CASMGQLNTEAFF. The DNA for the CDR3 is TGTGCCAGCATGGGACAGCTGAACACTGAAGCTTTCTTT.

The chain is built from TRBV5-6 and TRBJ1-1; maybe TRBD1 (6 bases). The V gene's germline CDR1 is SGHDT and CDR2 YYEEEE. V lost 4 bases and J 3 bases, leaving 22 bases between the germline ends. The CDR3 contains 17 residues. CDR3 residues: CASSLPGGMARDTEAFF. The CDR3, as DNA: TGTGCCAGCAGCCTCCCGGGGGGCATGGCAAGGGACACTGAAGCTTTCTTT.

The chain has TRBV7-6 and TRBJ2-3; possibly TRBD1 or TRBD2 for D (5 bases each). The V end lost 5 bases, the J end lost 2 bases, and 17 bases lay between the germline ends. The germline gives CDR1 SGHVS, CDR2 FNYEAQ. The CDR3 contains 16 residues. The CDR3 sequence: CASSKNWGIATDTQYF. Written as DNA, the CDR3 is TGTGCCAGCAGCAAGAATTGGGGGATCGCCACAGATACGCAGTATTTT.

The V gene is TRBV6-1, the J gene TRBJ2-7; the match to TRBD1 covers 7 bases. Germline V gene lookup returns CDR1 MNHNS and CDR2 SASEGT. Trimming removed 7 bases from V and 1 base from J; junction bases left unmatched: 7. The CDR3 runs 14 residues. The CDR3 here is CASTSDRVSYEQYF. The CDR3, as DNA: TGTGCCAGCACCTCCGACAGGGTGTCCTACGAGCAGTACTTC.

The chain recombines TRBV15 with TRBJ1-1; no clear D. Germline CDR1 is LNHNV and CDR2 is YYDKDF (reference sequence). The CDR3 loop spans 14 amino acids. V was cut by 0 bases and J by 8 bases, with 13 bases left in between. CDR3 amino acids: CATSRDPTLSEAFF. CDR3 DNA: TGTGCCACCAGCAGAGATCCTACTTTATCAGAAGCTTTCTTT.

This chain uses TRBV4-3 with TRBJ1-1; no clear D gene. CDR1 is LGHNA, CDR2 YSLEER, per germline. There are 17 residues in the CDR3. V was cut by 3 bases and J by 4 bases, with 21 bases left in between. CDR3 DNA sequence: TGCGCCAGCAGCCAGGCCTCCCAGGTTGCGGGTGGCACTGAAGCTTTCTTT. Its translation is CASSQASQVAGGTEAFF.

The genes are TRBV7-6 and TRBJ2-5; 7 positions agree with TRBD2. This CDR3 contains 14 residues. Looked up from germline, CDR1 is SGHVS and CDR2 is FNYEAQ. J was trimmed by 8 bases and V by 1 base; bases with no gene match: 7. DNA for the CDR3: TGTGCCAGCAGCTTAGAACGGAGGGAGGGTACCCAGTACTTC. It codes for CASSLERREGTQYF.

The gene calls are TRBV19 and TRBJ1-5; weak D call: TRBD1 (5 bases). The V end was cut by 3 bases, the J end by 7 bases, with 28 bases between. Germline CDR1 LNHDA, CDR2 SQIVND (reference sequence). The CDR3 sequence is 19 residues long. In nucleotides, the CDR3 is TGTGCCAGTAGTATCGAGCCCCCTTACCAATTCAGGGTGGGGCAGCCCCAGCATTTT. It is translated as CASSIEPPYQFRVGQPQHF. Together with reference TRBV19 and TRBJ1-5, the CDR3 gives the full variable domain: DGGITQSPKYLFRKEGQNVTLSCEQNLNHDAMYWYRQDPGQGLRLIYYSQIVNDFQKGDIAEGYSVSREKKESFPLTVTSAQKNPTAFYLCASSIEPPYQFRVGQPQHFGDGTRLSIL.

This clone was observed a handful of times. This chain uses TRBV19 with TRBJ2-2; 9 positions agree with TRBD1. The CDR3 covers 15 residues. Germline CDR1 LNHDA, CDR2 SQIVND (reference sequence). Losses at the gene ends were 9 bases for V and 5 bases for J; bases not matched to a gene: 10. The CDR3 region has the DNA TGTGCCAGCCGACCTCCGGGACAGGGTACCGGGGAGCTGTTTTTT. Its translation is CASRPPGQGTGELFF. The variable domain in full, completed from reference TRBV19 and TRBJ2-2, reads DGGITQSPKYLFRKEGQNVTLSCEQNLNHDAMYWYRQDPGQGLRLIYYSQIVNDFQKGDIAEGYSVSREKKESFPLTVTSAQKNPTAFYLCASRPPGQGTGELFFGEGSRLTVL.

This chain connects TRBV11-3 to TRBJ1-4; D remains unclear. The germline CDR1 and CDR2 sequences are SGHNT and YENEEA. The CDR3 consists of 12 residues. V was clipped by 4 bases and J by 7 bases, with 7 bases between them. In nucleotides, the CDR3 is TGTGCCAGCAGCTGGGAGGGTGAAAAACTGTTTTTT. Its protein is CASSWEGEKLFF.

The chain carries TRBV6-5 and TRBJ1-1; D remains unclear. This CDR3 spans 12 amino acids. Between the trimmed V and J ends, which lost 6 bases and 5 bases, there was a span of 10 bases. CDR1 is MNHEY, CDR2 SVGAGI, per germline. The CDR3 reads CASSPEGTEAFF. The DNA of the CDR3 is TGTGCCAGCAGCCCGGAAGGGACTGAAGCTTTCTTT.

The chain has TRBV6-4 and TRBJ2-1; no clear D gene. Per germline, CDR1 MRHNA and CDR2 SNTAGT. V was cut by 4 bases and J by 6 bases, with 16 bases left in between. The length of the CDR3 is 15 residues. CDR3 residues: CASSARPLGSNEQFF. As DNA, the CDR3 is TGTGCCAGCAGTGCGCGACCCTTGGGGTCCAATGAGCAGTTCTTC.

V usage is TRBV6-6 and J usage is TRBJ1-2; TRBD1 matches 7 bases. This CDR3 is built from 15 residues. V shed 4 bases and J 7 bases; nucleotides not matched to a gene: 12. Per the germline V gene, CDR1 is MNHNY and CDR2 is SVGAGI (reference sequence). CDR3 region: CASSFAGTAYSGYTF. CDR3 in DNA: TGTGCCAGCAGTTTTGCCGGGACAGCGTACTCTGGCTACACCTTC.

J is TRBJ1-5 and V is TRBV6-4, with no clear D. The ends were cut back, 11 bases at V and 6 bases at J, with 17 bases in the middle. The CDR3 totals 13 residues. CDR1 is MRHNA, CDR2 SNTAGT, per germline. Written as DNA, the CDR3 is TGTGCCTCAGCCCCCCAAGTTGGTCAGCCCCAGCATTTT. It translates to CASAPQVGQPQHF.

The genes are TRBV5-6 and TRBJ2-4; TRBD2 might be the D (6 bases). V shed 2 bases and J shed 3 bases, with 12 bases lying between them. The CDR3 totals 15 residues. Germline loops: CDR1 SGHDT, CDR2 YYEEEE. The CDR3 here is CASSFLPSDKNIQYF. CDR3 in DNA: TGTGCCAGCAGCTTCCTGCCTAGCGACAAAAACATTCAGTACTTC.

V gene TRBV19 combines with J gene TRBJ1-4, with TRBD1 as a possible D gene (5 bases). The CDR3 loop spans 15 amino acids. V lost 5 bases, J lost 4 bases, and 14 bases lay in between. CDR1 is LNHDA, CDR2 SQIVND, per germline (reference sequence). In nucleotides, the CDR3 is TGTGCCAGTAGTCCCCGCCAGGGACTTAATGAAAAACTGTTTTTT. This gives the protein CASSPRQGLNEKLFF.

The chain joins TRBV7-6 to TRBJ2-1, with D unclear. Germline V gene sequence: CDR1 SGHVS, CDR2 FNYEAQ. The CDR3 length is 11 residues. The V gene lost 4 bases and the J gene lost 6 bases, with 4 bases spanning the gap. CDR3 coding DNA: TGTGCCAGCAGCTGGGGCAATGAGCAGTTCTTC. It specifies CASSWGNEQFF.